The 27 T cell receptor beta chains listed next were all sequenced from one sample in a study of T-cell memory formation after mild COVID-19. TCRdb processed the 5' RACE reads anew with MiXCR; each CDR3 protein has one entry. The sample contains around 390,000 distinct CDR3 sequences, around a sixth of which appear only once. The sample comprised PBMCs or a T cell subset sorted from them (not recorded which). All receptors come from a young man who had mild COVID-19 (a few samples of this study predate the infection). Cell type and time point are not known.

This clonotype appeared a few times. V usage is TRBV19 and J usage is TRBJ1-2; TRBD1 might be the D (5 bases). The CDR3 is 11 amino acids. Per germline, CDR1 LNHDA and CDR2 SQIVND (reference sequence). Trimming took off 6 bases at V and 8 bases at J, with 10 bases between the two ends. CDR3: CASRRDSGYTF. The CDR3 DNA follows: TGTGCCAGTAGACGGGACTCGGGCTACACCTTC.

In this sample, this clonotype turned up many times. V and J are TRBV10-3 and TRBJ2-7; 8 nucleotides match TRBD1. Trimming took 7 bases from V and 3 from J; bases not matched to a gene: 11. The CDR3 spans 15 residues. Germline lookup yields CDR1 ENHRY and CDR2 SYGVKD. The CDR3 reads CAIKEGQEDFYEQYV. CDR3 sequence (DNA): TGTGCCATCAAAGAGGGACAGGAAGACTTCTACGAGCAGTACGTC.

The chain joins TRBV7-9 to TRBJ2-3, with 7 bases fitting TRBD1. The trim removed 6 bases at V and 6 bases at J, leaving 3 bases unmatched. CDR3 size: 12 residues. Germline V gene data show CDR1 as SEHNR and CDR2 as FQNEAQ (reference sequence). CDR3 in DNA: TGTGCCAGCAGAGCCAGGGGGGATACGCAGTATTTT. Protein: CASRARGDTQYF.

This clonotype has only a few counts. Here the CDR3 DNA reads TGTGCCAGCACTCAATACAGGGGGAATGAGCAGTTCTTC. This gives the protein CASTQYRGNEQFF. The chain carries TRBV6-5 and TRBJ2-1; 8 positions agree with TRBD1. Germline loops: CDR1 MNHEY, CDR2 SVGAGI. The CDR3 extends over 13 amino acids. Trimming at V came to 7 bases and at J to 7 bases, leaving 6 bases not matched to a gene.

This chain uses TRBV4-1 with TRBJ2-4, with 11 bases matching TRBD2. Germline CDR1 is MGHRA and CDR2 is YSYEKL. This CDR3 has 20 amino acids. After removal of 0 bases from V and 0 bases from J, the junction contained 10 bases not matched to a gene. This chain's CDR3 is CASSQEGLAGGNIAKNIQYF. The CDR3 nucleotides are TGCGCCAGCAGCCAAGAGGGTCTAGCGGGGGGCAACATAGCCAAAAACATTCAGTACTTC.

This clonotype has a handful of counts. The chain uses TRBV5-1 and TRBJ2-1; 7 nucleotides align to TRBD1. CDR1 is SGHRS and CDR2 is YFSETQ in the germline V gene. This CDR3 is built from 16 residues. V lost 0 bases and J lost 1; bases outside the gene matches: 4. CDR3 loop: CASSLAAGGSYNEQFF. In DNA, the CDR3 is TGCGCCAGCAGCTTGGCAGCAGGGGGTTCCTACAATGAGCAGTTCTTC. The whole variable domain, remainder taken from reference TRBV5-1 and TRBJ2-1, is KAGVTQTPRYLIKTRGQQVTLSCSPISGHRSVSWYQQTPGQGLQFLFEYFSETQRNKGNFPGRFSGRQFSNSRSEMNVSTLELGDSALYLCASSLAAGGSYNEQFFGPGTRLTVL.

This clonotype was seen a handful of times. DNA for the CDR3: TGTGCCAGCACCCTCTCTAGGGGGCGGCTCGATGGCTACACCTTC. Its translation is CASTLSRGRLDGYTF. V is TRBV6-6 and J is TRBJ1-2; 7 nucleotides align to TRBD1. After removal of 7 bases from V and 6 bases from J, the junction contained 14 bases not matched to a gene. This CDR3 has 15 amino acids. Germline V gene sequence: CDR1 MNHNY, CDR2 SVGAGI (reference sequence).

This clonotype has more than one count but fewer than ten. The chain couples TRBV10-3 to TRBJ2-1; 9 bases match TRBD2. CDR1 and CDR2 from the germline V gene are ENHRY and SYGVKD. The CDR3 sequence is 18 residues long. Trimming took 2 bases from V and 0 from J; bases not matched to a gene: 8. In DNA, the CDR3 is TGTGCCATCAGTGAGGGGGCTAGCGGGGAAAGCTCCTACAATGAGCAGTTCTTC. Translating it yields CAISEGASGESSYNEQFF.

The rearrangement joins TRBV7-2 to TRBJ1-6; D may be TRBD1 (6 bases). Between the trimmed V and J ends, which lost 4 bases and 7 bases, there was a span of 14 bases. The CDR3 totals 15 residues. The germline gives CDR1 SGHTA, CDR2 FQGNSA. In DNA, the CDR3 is TGTGCCAGCAGCTCCAGGGACCAGGGGAATTCACCCCTCCACTTT. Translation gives CASSSRDQGNSPLHF. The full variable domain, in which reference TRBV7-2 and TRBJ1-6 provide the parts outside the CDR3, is GAGVSQSPSNKVTEKGKDVELRCDPISGHTALYWYRQSLGQGLEFLIYFQGNSAPDKSGLPSDRFSAERTGGSVSTLTIQRTQQEDSAVYLCASSSRDQGNSPLHFGNGTRLTVT.

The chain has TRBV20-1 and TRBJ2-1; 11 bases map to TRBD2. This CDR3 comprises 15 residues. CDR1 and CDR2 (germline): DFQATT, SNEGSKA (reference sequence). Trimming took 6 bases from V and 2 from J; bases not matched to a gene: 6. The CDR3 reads CSAGKLAGAYNEQFF. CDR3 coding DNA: TGCAGTGCCGGTAAACTAGCGGGGGCCTACAATGAGCAGTTCTTC.

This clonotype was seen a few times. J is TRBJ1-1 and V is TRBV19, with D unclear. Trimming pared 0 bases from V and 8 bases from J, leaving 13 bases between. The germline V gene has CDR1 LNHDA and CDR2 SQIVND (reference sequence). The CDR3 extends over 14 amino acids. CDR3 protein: CASSIDRRSLEAFF. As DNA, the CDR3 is TGTGCCAGTAGTATAGATCGCAGGTCTTTAGAAGCTTTCTTT.

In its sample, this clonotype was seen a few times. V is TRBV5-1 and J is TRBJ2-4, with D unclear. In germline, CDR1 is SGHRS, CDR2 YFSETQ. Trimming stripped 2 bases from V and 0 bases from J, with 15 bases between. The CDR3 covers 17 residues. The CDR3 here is CASSFGTVSVAKNIQYF. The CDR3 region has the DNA TGCGCCAGCAGCTTCGGCACGGTTTCCGTAGCCAAAAACATTCAGTACTTC. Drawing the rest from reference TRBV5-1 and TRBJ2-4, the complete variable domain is KAGVTQTPRYLIKTRGQQVTLSCSPISGHRSVSWYQQTPGQGLQFLFEYFSETQRNKGNFPGRFSGRQFSNSRSEMNVSTLELGDSALYLCASSFGTVSVAKNIQYFGAGTRLSVL.

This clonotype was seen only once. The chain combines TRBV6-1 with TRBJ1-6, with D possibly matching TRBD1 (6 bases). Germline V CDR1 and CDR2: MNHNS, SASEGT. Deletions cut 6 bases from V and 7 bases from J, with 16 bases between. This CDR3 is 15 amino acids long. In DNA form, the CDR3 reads TGTGCCAGCAGGTCAACAGGGAAAGGGAATTCACCCCTCCACTTT. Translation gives CASRSTGKGNSPLHF.

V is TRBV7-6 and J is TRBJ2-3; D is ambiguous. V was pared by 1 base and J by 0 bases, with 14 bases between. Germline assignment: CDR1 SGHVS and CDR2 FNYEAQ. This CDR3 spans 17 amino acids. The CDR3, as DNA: TGTGCCAGCAGCTTAGGTCTCGGAGTCACTAGCACAGATACGCAGTATTTT. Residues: CASSLGLGVTSTDTQYF.

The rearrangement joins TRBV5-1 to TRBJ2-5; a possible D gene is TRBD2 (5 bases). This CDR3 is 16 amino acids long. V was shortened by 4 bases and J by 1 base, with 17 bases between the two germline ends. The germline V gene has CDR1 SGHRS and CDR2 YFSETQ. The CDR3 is CASSLEGVPTQETQYF. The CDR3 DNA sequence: TGCGCCAGCAGCCTAGAGGGCGTCCCGACCCAAGAGACCCAGTACTTC.

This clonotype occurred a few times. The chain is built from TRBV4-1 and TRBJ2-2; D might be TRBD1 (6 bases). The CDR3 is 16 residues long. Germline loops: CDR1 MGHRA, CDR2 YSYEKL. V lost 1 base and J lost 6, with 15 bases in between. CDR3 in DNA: TGCGCCAGCAGCCAAGCATCGGCAGGGGATCCCGGGGAGCTGTTTTTT. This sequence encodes CASSQASAGDPGELFF.

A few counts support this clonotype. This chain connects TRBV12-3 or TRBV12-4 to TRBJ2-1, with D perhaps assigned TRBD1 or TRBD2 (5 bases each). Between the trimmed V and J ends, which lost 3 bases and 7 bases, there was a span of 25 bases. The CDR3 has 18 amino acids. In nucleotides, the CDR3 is TGTGCCAGCAGTTTTAAGAGGTGGGGGACCCCGGCGAAGAATGAGCAGTTCTTC. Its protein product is CASSFKRWGTPAKNEQFF.

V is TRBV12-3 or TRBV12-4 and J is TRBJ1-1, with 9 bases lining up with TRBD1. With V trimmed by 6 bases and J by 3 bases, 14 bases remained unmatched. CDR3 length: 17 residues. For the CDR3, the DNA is TGTGCCAGCAGACCGACTCCCGGGACAGGGCCCCACACTGAAGCTTTCTTT. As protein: CASRPTPGTGPHTEAFF.

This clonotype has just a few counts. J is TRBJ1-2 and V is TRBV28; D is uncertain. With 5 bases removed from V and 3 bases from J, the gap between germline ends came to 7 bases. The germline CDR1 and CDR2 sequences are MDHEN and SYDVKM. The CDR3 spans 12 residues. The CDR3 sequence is CASSTLHYGYTF. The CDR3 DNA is TGTGCCAGCAGTACCCTCCACTATGGCTACACCTTC.

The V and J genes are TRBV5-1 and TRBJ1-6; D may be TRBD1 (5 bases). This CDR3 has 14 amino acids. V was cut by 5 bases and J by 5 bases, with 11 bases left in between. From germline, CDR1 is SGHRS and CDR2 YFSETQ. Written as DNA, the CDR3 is TGCGCCAGCAGAAGGCTGGGGGATAATTCACCCCTCCACTTT. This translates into CASRRLGDNSPLHF.

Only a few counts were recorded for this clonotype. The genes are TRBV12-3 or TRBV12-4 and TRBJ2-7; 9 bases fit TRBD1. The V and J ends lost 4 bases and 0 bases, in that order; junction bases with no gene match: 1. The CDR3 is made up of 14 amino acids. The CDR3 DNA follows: TGTGCCAGCAGTTACAGGGGGCGCTCCTACGAGCAGTACTTC. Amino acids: CASSYRGRSYEQYF.

Here the CDR3 reads CASSLPDTHTIYF. The CDR3 bases are TGCGCCAGCAGCTTACCGGACACTCACACCATATATTTT. The chain is built from TRBV5-1 and TRBJ1-3, with D perhaps matching TRBD1 (5 bases). The CDR3 loop spans 13 amino acids. Germline loops: CDR1 SGHRS, CDR2 YFSETQ. Trimming shortened V by 2 bases and J by 8 bases, and 11 bases separated the two germline ends.

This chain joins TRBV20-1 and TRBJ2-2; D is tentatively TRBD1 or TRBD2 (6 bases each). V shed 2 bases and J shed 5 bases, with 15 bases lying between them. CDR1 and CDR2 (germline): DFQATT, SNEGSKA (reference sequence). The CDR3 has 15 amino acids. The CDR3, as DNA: TGCAGTGCTAGAATTGGGGGGCCGGGGACCGGGGAGCTGTTTTTT. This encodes CSARIGGPGTGELFF.

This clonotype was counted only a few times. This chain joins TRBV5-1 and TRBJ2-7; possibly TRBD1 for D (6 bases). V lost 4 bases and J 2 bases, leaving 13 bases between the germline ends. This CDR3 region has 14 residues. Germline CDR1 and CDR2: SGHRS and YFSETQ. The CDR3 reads CASSTGTRPYEQYF. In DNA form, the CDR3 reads TGCGCCAGCAGCACAGGGACCCGGCCCTACGAGCAGTACTTC.

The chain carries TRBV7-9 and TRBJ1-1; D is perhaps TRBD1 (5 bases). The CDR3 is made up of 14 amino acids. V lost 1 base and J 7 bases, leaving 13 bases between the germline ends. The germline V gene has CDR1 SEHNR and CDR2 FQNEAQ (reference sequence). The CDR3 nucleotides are TGTGCCAGCAGCTTAGTGCAGGGCTTTGGTGAAGCTTTCTTT. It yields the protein CASSLVQGFGEAFF. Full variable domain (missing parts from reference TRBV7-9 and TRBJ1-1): DTGVSQNPRHKITKRGQNVTFRCDPISEHNRLYWYRQTLGQGPEFLTYFQNEAQLEKSRLLSDRFSAERPKGSFSTLEIQRTEQGDSAMYLCASSLVQGFGEAFFGQGTRLTVV.

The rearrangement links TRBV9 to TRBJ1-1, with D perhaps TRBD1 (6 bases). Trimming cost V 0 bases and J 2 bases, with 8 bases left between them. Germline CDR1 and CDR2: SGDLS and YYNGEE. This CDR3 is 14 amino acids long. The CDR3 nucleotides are TGTGCCAGCAGCGTAGAAGGGGGAAACACTGAAGCTTTCTTT. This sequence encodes CASSVEGGNTEAFF. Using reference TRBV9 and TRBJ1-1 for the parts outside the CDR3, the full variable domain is DSGVTQTPKHLITATGQRVTLRCSPRSGDLSVYWYQQSLDQGLQFLIQYYNGEERAKGNILERFSAQQFPDLHSELNLSSLELGDSALYFCASSVEGGNTEAFFGQGTRLTVV.

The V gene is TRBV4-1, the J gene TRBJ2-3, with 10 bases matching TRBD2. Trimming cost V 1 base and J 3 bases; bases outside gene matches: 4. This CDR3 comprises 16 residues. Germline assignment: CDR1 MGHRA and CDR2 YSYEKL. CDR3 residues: CASSQGGLARTDTQYF. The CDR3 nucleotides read TGCGCCAGCAGCCAAGGGGGACTAGCGAGGACAGATACGCAGTATTTT.